The 12 T cell receptor beta chains in this list originate from one sample, sequenced in a study of T cells in women clearing cervical HPV infection (dated by TCRdb to between 2017 and 2018). Library preparation employed the immunoSEQ multiplex PCR assay. The clones in this table, taken by TCRdb from immuneACCESS, are in-frame only. Not every clone is retained; where verified, under half of the shortfall comes from an unresolved V gene, and the cause of the rest is unknown. This sample's table has entries for 25,000 to 30,000 clones. The biggest ten clones account for about 2.8% of the sample. Sequencing was carried out using blood buffy coat. Receptor source: a woman aged 18 to 75 with a cervical HPV16 infection that either progressed to CIN3+ or cleared (not recorded which).

The chain's CDR3 is CASSVAGSGGVTGETQYF. The part of the CDR3 DNA that was read is TGTGCCAGCAGCGTAGCTGGTAGCGGGGGAGTGACCGGGGAGACC. J is TRBJ2-5 and V is TRBV9; TRBD2 aligns across 9 bases. The CDR3 goes on 3 residues after the read ends, and that part is filled in from the germline J gene. The ends lost 0 bases at V and 5 bases at J; junction bases unmatched: 14. The CDR3 runs to 18 residues. The germline gives CDR1 SGDLS, CDR2 YYNGEE.

Note on this clone: Coverage ceases 3 residues before the CDR3 finishes, and the germline J gene fills in the end. This chain connects TRBV7-9 to TRBJ2-3; possible D gene TRBD2, 5 bases. This CDR3 is built from 13 residues. Between the trimmed V and J ends, which lost 5 bases and 5 bases, there was a span of 11 bases. Germline-derived CDR1 and CDR2 are SEHNR and FQNEAQ (reference sequence). The covered CDR3 bases are TGTGCCAGCAGCGAAGGACGGGGAGATACG. Its protein product is CASSEGRGDT. The whole CDR3 protein reads CASSEGRGDTQYF. The full variable domain, completed using reference TRBV7-9 and TRBJ2-3, is DTGVSQNPRHKITKRGQNVTFRCDPISEHNRLYWYRQTLGQGPEFLTYFQNEAQLEKSRLLSDRFSAERPKGSFSTLEIQRTEQGDSAMYLCASSEGRGDTQYFGPGTRLTVL.

Comments on this clone: The read gets to within 3 residues of the CDR3 end, and the germline J gene fills in the rest. The chain recombines TRBV20-1 with TRBJ1-2, with D maybe TRBD1 (6 bases). The CDR3 is 15 residues long. CDR1 and CDR2 (germline): DFQATT, SNEGSKA (reference sequence). V lost 0 bases to trimming and J lost 2 bases, with 13 bases between them. CDR3 protein: CSARDPTGNNYGYTF. The CDR3 bases that were read are TGCAGTGCTAGAGACCCAACAGGGAACAACTATGGC.

For this clone: The read stops 3 residues short of the end of the CDR3; the missing end is completed from the germline J gene. The V and J genes are TRBV12-3 or TRBV12-4 and TRBJ2-5; possible D gene TRBD1, 6 bases. This CDR3 is 14 amino acids long. V lost 6 bases to trimming and J lost 4 bases, with 15 bases between them. Partial CDR3 DNA: TGTGCCAGCAGACACAGGGACCGGTCAGAGACC. It translates to CASRHRDRSET. The whole CDR3 is CASRHRDRSETQYF.

Turning to this clone: The observed sequence ends 3 residues before the CDR3 terminus, with the missing tail filled in from the germline J gene. The rearrangement links TRBV7-9 to TRBJ1-3; D is perhaps TRBD1 (6 bases). CDR1 is SEHNR, CDR2 FQNEAQ, per germline (reference sequence). This CDR3 region has 15 residues. Trimming pared 4 bases from V and 0 bases from J, leaving 10 bases between. This CDR3 is CASSSTGISGNTIYF. The CDR3 DNA, read in part, is TGTGCCAGCAGCTCTACAGGGATCTCTGGAAACACC.

In regard to this clone: The read halts 3 residues ahead of the CDR3 end, with the missing end drawn from the germline J gene. The chain uses TRBV15 and TRBJ1-2; a weak D match, TRBD1 (5 bases). The germline CDR1 and CDR2 sequences are LNHNV and YYDKDF (reference sequence). V shed 4 bases and J shed 6 bases, with 15 bases lying between them. This CDR3 is 14 amino acids long. The covered CDR3 bases are TGTGCCACCAGCAAAGACCCCGGCAGGGATGGC. It translates to CATSKDPGRDG. The complete CDR3 sequence is CATSKDPGRDGYTF. Filled out from reference TRBV15 and TRBJ1-2, the complete variable domain reads DAMVIQNPRYQVTQFGKPVTLSCSQTLNHNVMYWYQQKSSQAPKLLFHYYDKDFNNEADTPDNFQSRRPNTSFCFLDIRSPGLGDTAMYLCATSKDPGRDGYTFGSGTRLTVV.

Remarks on this clone: Sequencing ends 3 residues short of the CDR3 end; the germline J gene provides the rest. V gene TRBV5-1 combines with J gene TRBJ1-5; no reliable D call. This CDR3 region has 13 residues. Germline CDR1 and CDR2: SGHRS and YFSETQ. The V gene lost 0 bases and the J gene lost 5 bases, with 6 bases spanning the gap. Incomplete CDR3 DNA: TGCGCCAGCAGCTTGGGCAAGGATCAGCCC. It yields the protein CASSLGKDQP. The full CDR3 protein reads CASSLGKDQPQHF. The full variable domain, in which reference TRBV5-1 and TRBJ1-5 provide the parts outside the CDR3, is KAGVTQTPRYLIKTRGQQVTLSCSPISGHRSVSWYQQTPGQGLQFLFEYFSETQRNKGNFPGRFSGRQFSNSRSEMNVSTLELGDSALYLCASSLGKDQPQHFGDGTRLSIL.

Points on this clone: Read coverage stops 3 residues before the CDR3 terminus; the germline J gene supplies the remainder. The gene calls are TRBV6-2 or TRBV6-3 and TRBJ1-1, with D perhaps TRBD1 (5 bases). CDR1 and CDR2 from the germline V gene are MNHEY and SVGEGT. Between the trimmed V and J ends, which lost 2 bases and 4 bases, there was a span of 11 bases. The CDR3 runs to 14 residues. The CDR3 bases that were read are TGTGCCAGCAGTTACGAGGGGTACGGCACTGAA. Translating gives CASSYEGYGTE. The whole CDR3 sequence reads CASSYEGYGTEAFF.

Details on this clone: The read ends 3 residues before the CDR3 terminus; that terminus is restored from the germline J gene. The chain joins TRBV18 to TRBJ2-5, with D possibly being TRBD1 (7 bases). Trimming left V 3 bases short and J 1 base short, with 12 bases between. Germline V lookup: CDR1 KGHSH, CDR2 LQKENI. CDR3 size: 15 residues. CDR3 DNA, as far as it was read: TGTGCCAGCTCACCCATTCAGGGGGGCCAAGAGACC. Its translation: CASSPIQGGQET. The full CDR3 sequence reads CASSPIQGGQETQYF. Looking up the rest from reference TRBV18 and TRBJ2-5 gives the full variable domain: NAGVMQNPRHLVRRRGQEARLRCSPMKGHSHVYWYRQLPEEGLKFMVYLQKENIIDESGMPKERFSAEFPKEGPSILRIQQVVRGDSAAYFCASSPIQGGQETQYFGPGTRLLVL.

As for this clone: Read sequence stops 3 residues before the CDR3 end, and the germline J gene provides the missing end. The chain couples TRBV2 to TRBJ2-4, with 9 bases that match TRBD2. CDR3 length equals 16 residues. V was pared by 4 bases and J by 9 bases, with 13 bases of the junction left unmatched. Germline V gene data show CDR1 as SNHLY and CDR2 as FYNNEI. The sequenced CDR3 bases are TGTGCCAGCAGTGGTGGGGGACTAGCAGCAAATGTCATT. Translating gives CASSGGGLAANVI. The whole CDR3 protein reads CASSGGGLAANVIQYF.

Notes on this clone: The missing CDR3 end, 3 residues past where the read stops, is filled in from the germline J gene. The V gene is TRBV20-1, the J gene TRBJ1-5, with 7 bases that match TRBD1. With V trimmed by 2 bases and J by 4 bases, 5 bases remained unmatched. The length of the CDR3 is 14 residues. The germline V gene encodes CDR1 DFQATT and CDR2 SNEGSKA (reference sequence). CDR3: CSARQGTVNQPQHF. CDR3 DNA (partial): TGCAGTGCTAGACAAGGGACAGTGAATCAGCCC.

About this clone: The read stops 3 residues short of the end of the CDR3; the missing end is completed from the germline J gene. V and J are TRBV7-2 and TRBJ1-5; 8 nucleotides line up with TRBD1. Losses at the gene ends were 5 bases for V and 7 bases for J; bases not matched to a gene: 7. The CDR3 runs 14 residues. Per germline, CDR1 SGHTA and CDR2 FQGNSA. The CDR3 DNA, read in part, is TGTGCCAGCAGCCCCGACAGGGGTTTACAGCCC. This sequence encodes CASSPDRGLQP. The full-length CDR3 reads as CASSPDRGLQPQHF.